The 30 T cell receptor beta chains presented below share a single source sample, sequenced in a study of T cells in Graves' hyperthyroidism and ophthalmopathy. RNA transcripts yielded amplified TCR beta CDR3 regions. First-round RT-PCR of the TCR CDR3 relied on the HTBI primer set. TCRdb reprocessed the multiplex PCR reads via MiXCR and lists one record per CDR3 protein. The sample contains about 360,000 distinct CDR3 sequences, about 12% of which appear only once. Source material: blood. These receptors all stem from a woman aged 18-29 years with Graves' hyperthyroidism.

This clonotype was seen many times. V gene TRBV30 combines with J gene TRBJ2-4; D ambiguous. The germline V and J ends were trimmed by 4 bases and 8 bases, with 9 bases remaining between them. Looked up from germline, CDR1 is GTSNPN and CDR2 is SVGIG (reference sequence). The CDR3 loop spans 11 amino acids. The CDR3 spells CAWKNVDIQYF. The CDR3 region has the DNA TGTGCCTGGAAAAACGTAGACATTCAGTACTTC.

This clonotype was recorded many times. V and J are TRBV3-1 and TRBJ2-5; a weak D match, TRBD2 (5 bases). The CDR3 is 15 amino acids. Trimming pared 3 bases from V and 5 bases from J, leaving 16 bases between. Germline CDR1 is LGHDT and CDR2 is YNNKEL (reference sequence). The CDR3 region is CASSQSGYAGETQYF. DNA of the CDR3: TGTGCCAGCAGCCAGAGCGGCTACGCCGGGGAGACCCAGTACTTC.

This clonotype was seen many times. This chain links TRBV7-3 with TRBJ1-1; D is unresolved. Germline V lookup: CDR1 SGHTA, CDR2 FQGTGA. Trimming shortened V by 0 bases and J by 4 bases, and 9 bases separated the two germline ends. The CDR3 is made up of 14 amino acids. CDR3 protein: CASSLTDQATEAFF. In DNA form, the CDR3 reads TGTGCCAGCAGCTTAACGGACCAGGCCACTGAAGCTTTCTTT.

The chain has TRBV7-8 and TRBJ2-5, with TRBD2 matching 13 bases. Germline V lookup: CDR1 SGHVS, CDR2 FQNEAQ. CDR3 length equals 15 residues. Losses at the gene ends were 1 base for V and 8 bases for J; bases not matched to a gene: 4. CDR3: CASSLGTSGGGTQYF. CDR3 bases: TGTGCCAGCAGCTTAGGGACTAGCGGGGGAGGCACCCAGTACTTC.

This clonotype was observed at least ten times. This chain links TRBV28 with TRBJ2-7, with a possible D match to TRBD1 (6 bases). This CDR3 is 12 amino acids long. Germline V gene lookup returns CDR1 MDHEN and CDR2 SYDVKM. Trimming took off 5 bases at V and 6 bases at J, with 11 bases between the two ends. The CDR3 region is CASSAQGLEQYF. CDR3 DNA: TGTGCCAGCAGTGCACAGGGCCTCGAGCAGTACTTC.

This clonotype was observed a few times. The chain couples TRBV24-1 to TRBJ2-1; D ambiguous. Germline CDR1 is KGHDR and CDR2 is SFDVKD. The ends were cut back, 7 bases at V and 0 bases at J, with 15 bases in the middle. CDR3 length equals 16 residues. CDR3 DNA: TGTGCCACCAGGGGTAAGGGCAGCCGCTCCTACAATGAGCAGTTCTTC. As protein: CATRGKGSRSYNEQFF.

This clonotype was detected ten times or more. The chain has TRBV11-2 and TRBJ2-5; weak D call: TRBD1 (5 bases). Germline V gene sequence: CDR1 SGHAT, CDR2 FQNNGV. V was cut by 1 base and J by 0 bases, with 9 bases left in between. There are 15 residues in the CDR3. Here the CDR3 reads CASSLGTSNQETQYF. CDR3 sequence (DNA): TGTGCCAGCAGCTTAGGGACATCCAACCAAGAGACCCAGTACTTC.

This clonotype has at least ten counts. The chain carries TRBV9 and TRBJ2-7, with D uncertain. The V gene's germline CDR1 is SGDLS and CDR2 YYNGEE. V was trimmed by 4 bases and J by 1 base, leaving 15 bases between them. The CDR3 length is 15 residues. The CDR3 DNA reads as TGTGCCAGCAGCCCCGGCAAAGTCTTGTCCTACGAGCAGTACTTC. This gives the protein CASSPGKVLSYEQYF.

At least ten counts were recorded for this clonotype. The CDR3 DNA follows: TGCAGTGCAGCCAACGGGGACAGGGGGTATGGCTACACCTTC. It codes for CSAANGDRGYGYTF. This sequence joins TRBV20-1 and TRBJ1-2, with 11 bases matching TRBD1. Germline assignment: CDR1 DFQATT and CDR2 SNEGSKA (reference sequence). V dropped 6 bases and J dropped 5; count of bases not matched to a gene: 8. The length of the CDR3 is 14 residues.

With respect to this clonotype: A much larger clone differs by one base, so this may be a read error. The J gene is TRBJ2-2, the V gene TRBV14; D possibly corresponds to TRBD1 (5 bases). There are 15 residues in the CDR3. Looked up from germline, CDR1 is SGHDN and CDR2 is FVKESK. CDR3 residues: CAGSRQPPNTGELFF. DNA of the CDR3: TGTGCCGGCAGTCGACAGCCTCCGAACACCGGGGAGCTGTTTTTT.

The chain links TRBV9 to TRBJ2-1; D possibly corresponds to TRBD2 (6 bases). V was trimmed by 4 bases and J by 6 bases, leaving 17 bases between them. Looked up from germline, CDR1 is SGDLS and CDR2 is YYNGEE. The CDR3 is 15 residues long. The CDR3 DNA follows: TGTGCCAGCAGCCCATCCGGGAGTTGGGGCAATGAGCAGTTCTTC. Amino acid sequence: CASSPSGSWGNEQFF.

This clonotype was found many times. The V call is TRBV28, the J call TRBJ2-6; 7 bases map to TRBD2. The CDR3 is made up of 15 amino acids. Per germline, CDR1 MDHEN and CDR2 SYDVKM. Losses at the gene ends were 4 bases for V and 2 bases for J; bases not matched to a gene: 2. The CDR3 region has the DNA TGTGCCAGCAGTTCTACTAGCGCTGGGGCCAACGTCCTGACTTTC. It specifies CASSSTSAGANVLTF.

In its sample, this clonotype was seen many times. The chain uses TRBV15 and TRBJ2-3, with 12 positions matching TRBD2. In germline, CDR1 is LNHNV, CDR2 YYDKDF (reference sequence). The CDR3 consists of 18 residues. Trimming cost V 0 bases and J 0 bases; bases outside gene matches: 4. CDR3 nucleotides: TGTGCCACCAGCAGAGATCGGACTAGCGGGATCAGCACAGATACGCAGTATTTT. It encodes CATSRDRTSGISTDTQYF.

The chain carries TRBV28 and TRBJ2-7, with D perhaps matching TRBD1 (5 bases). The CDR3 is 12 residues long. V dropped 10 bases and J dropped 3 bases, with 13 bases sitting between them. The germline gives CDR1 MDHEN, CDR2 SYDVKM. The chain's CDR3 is CATLDTDYEQYF. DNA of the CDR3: TGTGCCACCCTGGACACAGACTACGAGCAGTACTTC.

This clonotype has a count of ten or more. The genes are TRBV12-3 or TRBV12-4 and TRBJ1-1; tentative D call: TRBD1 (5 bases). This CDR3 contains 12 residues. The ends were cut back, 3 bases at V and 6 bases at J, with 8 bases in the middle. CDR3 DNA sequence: TGTGCCAGCAGTTTTCAGGGCTCTGAAGCTTTCTTT. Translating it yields CASSFQGSEAFF.

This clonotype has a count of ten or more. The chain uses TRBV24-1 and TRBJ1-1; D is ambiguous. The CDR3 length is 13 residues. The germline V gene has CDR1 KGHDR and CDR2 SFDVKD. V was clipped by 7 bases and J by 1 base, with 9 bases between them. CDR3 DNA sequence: TGTGCCACCAGAAAGACAAGGAACACTGAAGCTTTCTTT. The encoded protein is CATRKTRNTEAFF.

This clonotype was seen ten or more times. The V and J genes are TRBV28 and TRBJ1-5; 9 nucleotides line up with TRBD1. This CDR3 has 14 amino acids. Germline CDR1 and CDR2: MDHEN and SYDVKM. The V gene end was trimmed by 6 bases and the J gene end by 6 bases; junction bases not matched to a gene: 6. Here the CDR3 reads CASRNPGQGQPQHF. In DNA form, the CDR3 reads TGTGCCAGCAGAAACCCGGGACAGGGTCAGCCCCAGCATTTT.

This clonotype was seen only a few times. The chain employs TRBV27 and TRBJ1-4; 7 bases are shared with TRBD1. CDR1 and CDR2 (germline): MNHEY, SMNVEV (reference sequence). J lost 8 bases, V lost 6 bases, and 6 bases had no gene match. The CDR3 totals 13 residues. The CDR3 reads CASSRGTREKLFF. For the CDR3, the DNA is TGTGCCAGCAGCAGGGGGACGAGGGAAAAACTGTTTTTT.

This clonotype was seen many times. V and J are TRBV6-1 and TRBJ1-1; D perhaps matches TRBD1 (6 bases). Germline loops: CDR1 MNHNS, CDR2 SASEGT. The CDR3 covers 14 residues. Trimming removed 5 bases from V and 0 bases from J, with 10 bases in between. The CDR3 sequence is CASSFRGLNTEAFF. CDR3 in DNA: TGTGCCAGCAGTTTCAGGGGTTTGAACACTGAAGCTTTCTTT.

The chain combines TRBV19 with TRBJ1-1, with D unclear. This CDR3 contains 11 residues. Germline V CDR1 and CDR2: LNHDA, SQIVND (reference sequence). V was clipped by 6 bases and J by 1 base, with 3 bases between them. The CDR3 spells CASRKNTEAFF. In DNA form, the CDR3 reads TGTGCCAGTAGAAAGAACACTGAAGCTTTCTTT.

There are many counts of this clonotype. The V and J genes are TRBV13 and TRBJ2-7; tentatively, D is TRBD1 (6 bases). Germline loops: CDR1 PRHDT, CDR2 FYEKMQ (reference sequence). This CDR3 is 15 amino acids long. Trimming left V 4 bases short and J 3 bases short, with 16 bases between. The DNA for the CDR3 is TGTGCCAGCAGCTCTAAACTTCAGGGGTTCTACGAGCAGTACTTC. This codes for CASSSKLQGFYEQYF.

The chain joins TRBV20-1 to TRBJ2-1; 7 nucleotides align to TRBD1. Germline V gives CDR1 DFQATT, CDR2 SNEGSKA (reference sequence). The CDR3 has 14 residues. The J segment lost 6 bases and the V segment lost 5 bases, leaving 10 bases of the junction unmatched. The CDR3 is CSAPKTGRCNEQFF. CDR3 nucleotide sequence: TGCAGTGCTCCTAAGACAGGGAGATGCAATGAGCAGTTCTTC.

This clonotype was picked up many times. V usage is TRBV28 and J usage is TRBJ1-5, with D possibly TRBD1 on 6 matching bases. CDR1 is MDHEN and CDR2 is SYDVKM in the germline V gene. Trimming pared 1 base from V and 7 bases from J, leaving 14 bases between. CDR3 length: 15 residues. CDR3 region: CASSLSDRLGQPQHF. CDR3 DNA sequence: TGTGCCAGCAGTTTATCTGACAGGTTGGGACAGCCCCAGCATTTT.

For the CDR3, the DNA is TGTGCCACCAGTGGGAAGCTCACAGATACGCAGTATTTT. Translated: CATSGKLTDTQYF. The V call is TRBV24-1, the J call TRBJ2-3; D ambiguous. CDR1 and CDR2 from the germline V gene are KGHDR and SFDVKD. This CDR3 has 13 residues. V dropped 5 bases and J dropped 2 bases, with 7 bases sitting between them.

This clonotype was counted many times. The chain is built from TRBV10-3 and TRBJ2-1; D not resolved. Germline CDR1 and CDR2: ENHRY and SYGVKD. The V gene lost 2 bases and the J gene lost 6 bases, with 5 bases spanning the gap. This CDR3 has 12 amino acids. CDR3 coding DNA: TGTGCCATCAGTGAGACCGGCAATGAGCAGTTCTTC. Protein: CAISETGNEQFF.

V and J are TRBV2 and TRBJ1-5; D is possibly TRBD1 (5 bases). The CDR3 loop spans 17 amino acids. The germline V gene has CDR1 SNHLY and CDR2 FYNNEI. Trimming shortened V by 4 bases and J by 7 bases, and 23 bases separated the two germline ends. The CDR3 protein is CASSGGTFGVVFQPQHF. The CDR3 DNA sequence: TGTGCCAGCAGTGGAGGGACCTTTGGGGTGGTTTTCCAGCCCCAGCATTTT.

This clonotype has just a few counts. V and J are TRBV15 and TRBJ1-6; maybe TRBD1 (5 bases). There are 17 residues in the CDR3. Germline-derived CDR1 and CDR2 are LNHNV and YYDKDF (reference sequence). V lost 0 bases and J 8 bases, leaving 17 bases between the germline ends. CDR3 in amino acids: CATSRDHALTVHSPLHF. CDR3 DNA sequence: TGTGCCACCAGCAGAGATCATGCGTTGACAGTCCATTCACCCCTCCACTTT.

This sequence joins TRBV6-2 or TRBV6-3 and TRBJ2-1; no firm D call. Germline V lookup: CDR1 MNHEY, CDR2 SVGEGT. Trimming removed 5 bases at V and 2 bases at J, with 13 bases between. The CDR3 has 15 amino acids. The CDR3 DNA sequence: TGTGCCAGCAGTAGTGACTTGTCCCCCTACAATGAGCAGTTCTTC. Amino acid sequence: CASSSDLSPYNEQFF.

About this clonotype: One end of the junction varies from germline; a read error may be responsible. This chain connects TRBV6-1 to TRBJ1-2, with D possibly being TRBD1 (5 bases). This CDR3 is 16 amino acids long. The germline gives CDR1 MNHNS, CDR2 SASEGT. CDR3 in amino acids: CASSEVGVGGSYDYTF. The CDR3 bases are TGCGCCAGCAGTGAAGTAGGGGTGGGGGGAAGCTATGACTACACCTTC.

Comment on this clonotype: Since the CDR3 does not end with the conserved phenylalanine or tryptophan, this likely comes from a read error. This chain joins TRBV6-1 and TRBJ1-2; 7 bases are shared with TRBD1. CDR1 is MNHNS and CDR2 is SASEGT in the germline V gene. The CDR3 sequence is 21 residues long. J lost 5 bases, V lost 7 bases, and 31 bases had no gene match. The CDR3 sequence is CASTPGDGQALISPRGYGYTL. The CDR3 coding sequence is TGTGCCAGCACCCCGGGGGACGGACAGGCCCTTATATCGCCTAGGGGATATGGCTACACCCTC.